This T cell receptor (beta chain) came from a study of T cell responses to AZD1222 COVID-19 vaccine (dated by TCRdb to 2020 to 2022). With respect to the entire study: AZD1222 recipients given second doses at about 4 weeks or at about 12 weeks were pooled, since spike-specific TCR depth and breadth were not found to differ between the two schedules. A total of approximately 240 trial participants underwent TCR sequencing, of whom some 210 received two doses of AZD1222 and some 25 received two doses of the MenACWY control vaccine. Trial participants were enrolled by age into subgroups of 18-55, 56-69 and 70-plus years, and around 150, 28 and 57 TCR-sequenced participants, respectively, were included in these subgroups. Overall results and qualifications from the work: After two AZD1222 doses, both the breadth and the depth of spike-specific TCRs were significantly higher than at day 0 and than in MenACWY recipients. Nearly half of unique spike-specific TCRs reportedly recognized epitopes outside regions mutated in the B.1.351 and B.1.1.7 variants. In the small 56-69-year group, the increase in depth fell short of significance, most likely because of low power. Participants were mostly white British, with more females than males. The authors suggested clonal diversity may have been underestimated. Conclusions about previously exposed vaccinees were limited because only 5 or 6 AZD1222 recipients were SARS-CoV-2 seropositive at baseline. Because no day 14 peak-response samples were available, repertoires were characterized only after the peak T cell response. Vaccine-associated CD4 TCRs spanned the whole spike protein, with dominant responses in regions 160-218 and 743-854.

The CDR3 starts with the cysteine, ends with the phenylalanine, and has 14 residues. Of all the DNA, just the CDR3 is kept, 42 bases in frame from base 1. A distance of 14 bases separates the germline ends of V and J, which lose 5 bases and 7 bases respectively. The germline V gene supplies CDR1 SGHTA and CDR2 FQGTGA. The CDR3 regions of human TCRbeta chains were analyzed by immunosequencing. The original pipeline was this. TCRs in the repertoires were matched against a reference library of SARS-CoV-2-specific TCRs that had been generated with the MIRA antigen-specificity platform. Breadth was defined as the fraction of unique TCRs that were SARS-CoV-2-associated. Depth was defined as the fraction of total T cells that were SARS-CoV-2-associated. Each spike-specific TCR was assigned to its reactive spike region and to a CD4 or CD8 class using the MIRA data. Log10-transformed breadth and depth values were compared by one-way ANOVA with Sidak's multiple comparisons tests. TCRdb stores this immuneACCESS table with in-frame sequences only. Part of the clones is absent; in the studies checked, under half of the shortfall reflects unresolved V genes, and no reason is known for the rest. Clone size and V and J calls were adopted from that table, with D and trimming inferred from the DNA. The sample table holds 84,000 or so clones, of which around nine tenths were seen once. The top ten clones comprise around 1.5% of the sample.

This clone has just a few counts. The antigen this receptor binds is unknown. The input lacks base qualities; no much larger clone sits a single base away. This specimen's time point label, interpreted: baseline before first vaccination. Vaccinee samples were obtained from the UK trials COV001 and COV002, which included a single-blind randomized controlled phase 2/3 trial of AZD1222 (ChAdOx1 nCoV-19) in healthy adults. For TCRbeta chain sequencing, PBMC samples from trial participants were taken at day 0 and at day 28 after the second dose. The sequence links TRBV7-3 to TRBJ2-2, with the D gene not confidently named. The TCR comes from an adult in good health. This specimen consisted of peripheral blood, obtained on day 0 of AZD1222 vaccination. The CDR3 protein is CASSPRKAYGELFF. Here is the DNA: TGTGCCAGCAGCCCCCGAAAGGCTTACGGGGAGCTGTTTTTT.